This entry lists 8 T cell receptor beta chains sequenced from one sample in a study of blood T cell repertoires in COVID-19. Generated by immunoSEQ multiplex PCR, the TCRdb table keeps only in-frame clones and is missing some. This table has 300,000 to 350,000 clones, about nine tenths appearing once. The material sequenced was peripheral blood. The receptor set was obtained from an older woman with COVID-19, enrolled during active disease.

This sequence joins TRBV7-9 and TRBJ1-6, with D unresolved. Trimming removed 8 bases at V and 10 bases at J, with 15 bases between. CDR1 is SEHNR, CDR2 FQNEAQ, per germline (reference sequence). This CDR3 contains 13 residues. The CDR3 is CASEEGSGSPLHF. The CDR3 DNA is TGTGCCAGCGAGGAGGGCAGCGGGTCACCCCTCCACTTT.

The J gene is TRBJ1-2, the V gene TRBV28, with TRBD1 identical over 9 bases. The CDR3 sequence is 14 residues long. CDR1 is MDHEN, CDR2 SYDVKM, per germline. V lost 6 bases, J lost 5 bases, and 7 bases stayed unmatched. CDR3 in amino acids: CASRLQGAGYGYTF. The CDR3 coding sequence is TGTGCCAGCAGGCTACAGGGGGCAGGTTATGGCTACACCTTC.

This clone was seen only a few times. The chain has TRBV7-9 and TRBJ1-1; D gene unclear. V was pared by 5 bases and J by 0 bases, with 13 bases between. This CDR3 spans 15 amino acids. CDR1 is SEHNR and CDR2 is FQNEAQ in the germline V gene (reference sequence). This CDR3 is CASSPPGRLNTEAFF. CDR3 coding DNA: TGTGCCAGCAGCCCCCCAGGAAGATTGAACACTGAAGCTTTCTTT.

The chain has TRBV5-4 and TRBJ2-5; 8 nucleotides agree with TRBD2. Trimming at V came to 8 bases and at J to 7 bases, leaving 25 bases not matched to a gene. CDR1 and CDR2 from the germline V gene are SGHNT and YYREEE (reference sequence). This CDR3 contains 18 residues. The CDR3 coding sequence is TGTGCCAGTACCCCCTTGGGCCGGGGGGGCAAACCAATAGGGACCCAGTACTTC. Translating it yields CASTPLGRGGKPIGTQYF.

The V gene is TRBV11-2, the J gene TRBJ1-3; 9 bases match TRBD1. This CDR3 region has 14 residues. CDR1 is SGHAT and CDR2 is FQNNGV in the germline V gene. Trimming took 5 bases from V and 4 from J; bases not matched to a gene: 3. The CDR3 DNA follows: TGTGCCAGCAGCCGCGGACAGGGGGGAAACACCATATATTTT. Its protein product is CASSRGQGGNTIYF.

The chain combines TRBV11-2 with TRBJ1-2; 9 bases match TRBD1. Unmatched junction bases numbered 4, after V lost 4 bases and J lost 4 bases. The CDR3 length is 14 residues. Germline CDR1 is SGHAT and CDR2 is FQNNGV. CDR3 DNA: TGTGCCAGCAGCTGGACAGGGGAGGGCTATGGCTACACCTTC. This encodes CASSWTGEGYGYTF.

The rearrangement links TRBV7-3 to TRBJ2-3; 9 nucleotides align to TRBD2. Trimming removed 6 bases from V and 1 base from J; junction bases left unmatched: 11. From germline, CDR1 is SGHTA and CDR2 FQGTGA. This CDR3 spans 17 amino acids. Written as DNA, the CDR3 is TGTGCCAGCAGTCAAAAGGGTCGGACTAGCGGCACAGATACGCAGTATTTT. Its translation: CASSQKGRTSGTDTQYF.

The V call is TRBV18, the J call TRBJ1-1, with TRBD1 as a possible D gene (6 bases). CDR3 length: 13 residues. Germline V gives CDR1 KGHSH, CDR2 LQKENI. Trimming left V 3 bases short and J 5 bases short, with 10 bases between. CDR3: CASSPTGQTEAFF. CDR3 nucleotides: TGTGCCAGCTCACCGACAGGACAGACTGAAGCTTTCTTT.